These 13 T cell receptor beta chains were all obtained from the same sample, sequenced in a study of T cell responses to AZD1222 COVID-19 vaccine. Repertoires were generated with immunoSEQ multiplex PCR, while TCRdb's copy carries only in-frame clones and drops some. The sample has roughly 100,000 clones; 84% are singletons. The sequencing here drew on peripheral blood, taken on day 0 of AZD1222 vaccination. The receptors stem from an adult in good health.

The genes are TRBV12-3 or TRBV12-4 and TRBJ1-5; D gene uncertain. With 4 bases removed from V and 12 bases from J, the gap between germline ends came to 16 bases. CDR3 size: 13 residues. The DNA of the CDR3 is TGTGCCAGCAGTTCAAACCCCGTTAGGAGCCAGCATTTT. Its protein is CASSSNPVRSQHF.

The chain links TRBV10-1 to TRBJ1-1; 7 bases agree with TRBD1. J lost 1 base, V lost 4 bases, and 9 bases had no gene match. The CDR3 consists of 16 residues. The germline V gene encodes CDR1 WNHNN and CDR2 SYGVQD (reference sequence). The CDR3, as DNA: TGCGCCAGCAGTGGGCAGAGGGGGCGGCCGAACACTGAAGCTTTCTTT. This sequence encodes CASSGQRGRPNTEAFF.

DNA of the CDR3: TGTGCCAGCAACGACCGGGCAGGGGGCCGGGGCTACACCTTC. Amino acid sequence: CASNDRAGGRGYTF. The rearrangement joins TRBV28 to TRBJ1-2; TRBD1 matches 8 bases. This CDR3 is built from 14 residues. Germline values: CDR1 MDHEN, CDR2 SYDVKM. Losses at the gene ends were 7 bases for V and 8 bases for J; bases not matched to a gene: 12.

The chain recombines TRBV7-2 with TRBJ1-2, with TRBD1 matching 7 bases. Germline V gene data show CDR1 as SGHTA and CDR2 as FQGNSA. With 5 bases clipped from V and 7 bases from J, the junction kept 7 bases outside the gene matches. The CDR3 has 13 amino acids. The CDR3 sequence is CASSPQGGGGYTF. The CDR3 DNA follows: TGTGCCAGCAGCCCCCAGGGGGGAGGTGGCTACACCTTC.

This chain connects TRBV5-1 to TRBJ2-4, with 15 nucleotides matching TRBD2. Germline-derived CDR1 and CDR2 are SGHRS and YFSETQ. V dropped 3 bases and J dropped 1; count of bases not matched to a gene: 11. The CDR3 is made up of 20 amino acids. The CDR3 loop is CASSWNPGLAGGGAKNIQYF. The CDR3, as DNA: TGCGCCAGCAGCTGGAACCCGGGACTAGCGGGGGGCGGGGCCAAAAACATTCAGTACTTC.

This chain joins TRBV29-1 and TRBJ1-4; 9 positions agree with TRBD1. V shed 3 bases and J 10 bases; nucleotides not matched to a gene: 12. Germline V gives CDR1 SQVTM, CDR2 ANQGSEA. The CDR3 sequence is 15 residues long. The chain's CDR3 is CSVDDGGTGLGKLFF. CDR3 nucleotide sequence: TGCAGCGTTGATGACGGAGGGACAGGGCTGGGAAAACTGTTTTTT.

The chain recombines TRBV7-2 with TRBJ1-3, with unresolved D. This CDR3 contains 15 residues. Deletions cut 4 bases from V and 1 base from J, with 11 bases between. Germline loops: CDR1 SGHTA, CDR2 FQGNSA. This CDR3 is CASSSSQVSGNTIYF. CDR3 bases: TGTGCCAGCAGCTCCAGTCAGGTGTCTGGAAACACCATATATTTT.

CDR3 coding DNA: TGTGCCAGCACCGACAGGGGAGGACAGCCCCAGCATTTT. Translating gives CASTDRGGQPQHF. J is TRBJ1-5 and V is TRBV12-3 or TRBV12-4, with TRBD1 matching over 8 bases. This CDR3 has 13 amino acids. V was pared by 7 bases and J by 7 bases, with 6 bases of the junction left unmatched.

This chain uses TRBV9 with TRBJ2-1; tentatively, D is TRBD1 (5 bases). The CDR3 runs 13 residues. Germline V lookup: CDR1 SGDLS, CDR2 YYNGEE. V dropped 4 bases and J dropped 6 bases, with 11 bases sitting between them. The CDR3 loop reads CASSPGITNEQFF. In DNA, the CDR3 is TGTGCCAGCAGCCCAGGGATCACCAATGAGCAGTTCTTC. Supplemented by reference TRBV9 and TRBJ2-1, the full variable domain reads DSGVTQTPKHLITATGQRVTLRCSPRSGDLSVYWYQQSLDQGLQFLIQYYNGEERAKGNILERFSAQQFPDLHSELNLSSLELGDSALYFCASSPGITNEQFFGPGTRLTVL.

The chain carries TRBV29-1 and TRBJ1-2; D is unresolved. The CDR3 has 13 amino acids. V lost 4 bases and J lost 7, with 16 bases in between. The germline V gene encodes CDR1 SQVTM and CDR2 ANQGSEA. The CDR3 reads CSVVVDLASGYTF. CDR3 DNA: TGCAGCGTTGTGGTCGACCTGGCGAGTGGCTACACCTTC.

This chain uses TRBV28 with TRBJ1-1; 7 nucleotides align to TRBD1. The CDR3 length is 15 residues. Trimming at V came to 2 bases and at J to 0 bases, leaving 3 bases not matched to a gene. CDR1 is MDHEN and CDR2 is SYDVKM in the germline V gene. CDR3 in amino acids: CASSLEGALNTEAFF. Written as DNA, the CDR3 is TGTGCCAGCAGTTTAGAGGGGGCATTGAACACTGAAGCTTTCTTT.

The chain is built from TRBV7-2 and TRBJ1-3; D is undetermined. The CDR3 runs to 16 residues. Trimming removed 5 bases at V and 4 bases at J, with 18 bases between. Germline CDR1 is SGHTA and CDR2 is FQGNSA. The CDR3 loop is CASSPLQVQYGNTIYF. The DNA for the CDR3 is TGTGCCAGCAGCCCCCTCCAGGTACAGTACGGAAACACCATATATTTT.

The chain joins TRBV5-4 to TRBJ1-1, with 7 bases aligning to TRBD1. This CDR3 spans 16 amino acids. Looked up from germline, CDR1 is SGHNT and CDR2 is YYREEE (reference sequence). The V and J ends lost 0 bases and 4 bases, in that order; junction bases with no gene match: 9. CDR3 amino acids: CASSLGATGVGTEAFF. The CDR3 DNA reads TGTGCCAGCAGCTTGGGCGCCACAGGGGTAGGCACTGAAGCTTTCTTT.